This T cell receptor beta chain was captured by sequencing in a study of blood T cells in healthy people across ages. Study findings and constraints: Observed TCR beta diversity per million T cells went down as age went up. This fall followed a roughly linear course with age. Possibly, changes in expanded clonotypes were confounded because donor CMV status was unknown.

Alongside a J-beta primer mix, a sample-barcoded 5' primer served in a second PCR lasting about 7 to 11 cycles. TCRdb called the 5' RACE reads again in MiXCR, with one record for every CDR3 protein. The sample includes roughly 1,800,000 distinct CDR3 sequences, around half of them seen just once. Notes on this clonotype: Its cognate antigen is unknown.

Germline loops: CDR1 SEHNR, CDR2 FQNEAQ (reference sequence). The CDR3 runs 14 residues. The V end lost 4 bases, the J end lost 5 bases, and 13 bases lay between the germline ends. The donors, aged 6 to 90, were healthy Caucasians from Russia. This clonotype originated in a woman between 40 and 55 years old in good health. Source material: blood. This sequence joins TRBV7-9 and TRBJ2-3; unclear D gene. CDR3 DNA: TGTGCCAGCAGCTCGGACCAGAAAGGAGATACGCAGTATTTT. Its translation is CASSSDQKGDTQYF.